This T cell receptor beta chain was profiled in a study of T cells in Graves' hyperthyroidism and ophthalmopathy. Notes on the study in general: Ophthalmopathy, which appeared later, was predicted by the model a median approximately six months before onset.

This clonotype was recorded many times. Antigen: not known. This CDR3 has 15 residues. Trimming shortened V by 4 bases and J by 1 base, and 12 bases separated the two germline ends. CDR1 is SGHDT and CDR2 is YYEEEE in the germline V gene. Authors of the study amplified TCR beta CDR3 regions from RNA transcripts. TCR CDR3 regions were first amplified by RT-PCR with HTBI primers. MiXCR, run by TCRdb on the multiplex PCR reads, gives a single entry per CDR3 protein. The sample shows 450,000 to 700,000 distinct CDR3 sequences, 35% to 55% of them seen only once. The specimen was peripheral blood or thyroid tissue (not recorded which). This clonotype originated in a woman aged 18-29 years with Graves' hyperthyroidism. This chain links TRBV5-6 with TRBJ1-5; possibly TRBD1 for D (5 bases). CDR3 residues: CASSVLRDSNQPQHF. Here the CDR3 DNA reads TGTGCCAGCAGCGTGCTCCGGGACAGCAATCAGCCCCAGCATTTT.